This is a list of T cell receptor beta chains from one sample in a study of identical twins. TCRdb re-called the 5' RACE reads with MiXCR, one entry per CDR3 protein. The sample records roughly 350,000 distinct CDR3 sequences, around 9% being singletons. The sample taken for sequencing was naive T cells sorted from blood. The receptors derive from a woman in her 50s in good health. Both conserved end residues are part of each CDR3. The order of the fields is clone size, D gene, V gene, J gene, CDR3 DNA, CDR3 protein. A D gene is named only where the DNA matches it firmly. Rows may omit the clone size; those that give it use once, few, many or a size class.

few	TRBD2	TRBV7-9	TRBJ2-1	TGTGCCAGCAGCTCTAGCGGGAGGGTAACCTACAATGAGCAGTTCTTC	CASSSSGRVTYNEQFF
NA	NA	TRBV7-2	TRBJ1-1	TGTGCCAGCAGCTTCGGAGACAGACCGAACACTGAAGCTTTCTTT	CASSFGDRPNTEAFF
few	NA	TRBV28	TRBJ1-5	TGTGCCAGCAGCCCCGGGGGGCCCCAGCATTTT	CASSPGGPQHF
few	NA	TRBV5-1	TRBJ2-7	TGCGCCAGCAGCCTGGGGAGGCGGTCCGAGACCTACGAGCAGTACTTC	CASSLGRRSETYEQYF
many	NA	TRBV5-1	TRBJ2-3	TGCGCCAGCAGCTTGGCTGGCGTCACAGATACGCAGTATTTT	CASSLAGVTDTQYF
few	NA	TRBV9	TRBJ2-7	TGTGCCAGCAGCGTAGGTTGGGGGTACGAGCAGTACTTC	CASSVGWGYEQYF
few	NA	TRBV12-3/TRBV12-4	TRBJ1-1	TGTGCCAGCCTCCGGAGGGTGAACACTGAAGCTTTCTTT	CASLRRVNTEAFF
NA	NA	TRBV29-1	TRBJ2-7	TGCAGCGTTGCCGGGAGCCCTAACGAGCAGTACTTC	CSVAGSPNEQYF
NA	NA	TRBV19	TRBJ1-3	TGTGCCAGTAGTATCAAAGGGCCTGGAAACACCATATATTTT	CASSIKGPGNTIYF
many	TRBD1	TRBV12-3/TRBV12-4	TRBJ2-5	TGTGCCAGCAGTCCAACGACAGGGGGCCAAGAGACCCAGTACTTC	CASSPTTGGQETQYF
NA	NA	TRBV27	TRBJ2-1	TGTGCCAGCAGTCTAGGGGATTCTGGGAGTGAGCAGTTCTTC	CASSLGDSGSEQFF
many	NA	TRBV4-1	TRBJ1-1	TGCGCCAGCAGCCAAGAAGGGACACCGAACACTGAAGCTTTCTTT	CASSQEGTPNTEAFF
few	NA	TRBV3-1	TRBJ1-1	TGTGCCAGCAGCCAGAGGCCTTTGAACACTGAAGCTTTCTTT	CASSQRPLNTEAFF
NA	NA	TRBV20-1	TRBJ2-1	TGCAGTGCTAGAGATGGACACCGAGGGGCGGCGGGGGAGCAGTTCTTC	CSARDGHRGAAGEQFF
few	NA	TRBV18	TRBJ2-1	TGTGCCAGTGTCCAGTTGAGCTCCTACAATGAGCAGTTCTTC	CASVQLSSYNEQFF
few	NA	TRBV15	TRBJ2-7	TGTGCCACCAACGACAGGACCTCCTACGAGCAGTACTTC	CATNDRTSYEQYF
few	TRBD2	TRBV12-3/TRBV12-4	TRBJ2-1	TGTGCCAGCAGTCAGGAACTAGCGGATTCTTACAATGAGCAGTTCTTC	CASSQELADSYNEQFF
many	NA	TRBV5-1	TRBJ1-6	TGCGCCAGCAGCTTGGATTCGGGAGGCCTTAGGGCCCTCCACTTT	CASSLDSGGLRALHF
few	NA	TRBV4-1	TRBJ2-7	TGCGCCAGCAGCCCTGGACGACGGCTCGGCTACGAGCAGTACTTC	CASSPGRRLGYEQYF
many	TRBD2	TRBV6-2/TRBV6-3	TRBJ2-1	TGTGCCAGCAGTTCACTAGCGGGAGTGCTGTTCTTC	CASSSLAGVLFF
NA	TRBD2	TRBV24-1	TRBJ2-1	TGTGCCACCAGTCTAGCGGGAGGGTCCTCAGATGAGCAGTTCTTC	CATSLAGGSSDEQFF
NA	TRBD2	TRBV6-5	TRBJ2-7	TGTGCCAGCAATACACTAGGCAGCGGGAGGGCCAACGAGCAGTACTTC	CASNTLGSGRANEQYF
NA	TRBD2	TRBV25-1	TRBJ2-1	TGTGCCAGCAGTGGGTCGGGACTAGCGGGGGTTCCCGGTTGGGAGCAGTTCTTC	CASSGSGLAGVPGWEQFF
NA	TRBD1	TRBV6-5	TRBJ1-1	TGTGCCAGCAGTTCGACAGGGGGCCTGAACACTGAAGCTTTCTTT	CASSSTGGLNTEAFF
NA	NA	TRBV29-1	TRBJ2-5	TGCAGCGCAGGGCCGTCCCAAGAGACCCAGTACTTC	CSAGPSQETQYF
few	NA	TRBV5-1	TRBJ2-7	TGCGCCAGCAGCTTGGTTTCAGGGTACGAGCAGTACTTC	CASSLVSGYEQYF
NA	NA	TRBV12-3/TRBV12-4	TRBJ2-1	TGTGCCAGCAGTTTTGGCACACCGGATGAGCAGTTCTTC	CASSFGTPDEQFF
few	NA	TRBV7-9	TRBJ2-5	TGTGCCAGCAGCTTAGCGTCGTCTGGCGGAACCTACTTC	CASSLASSGGTYF
NA	NA	TRBV5-1	TRBJ1-2	TGCGCCAGCAGCTTAATGGGAGAAAGTGGGCGCCTGGGAGGCTACACCTTC	CASSLMGESGRLGGYTF
NA	TRBD1	TRBV3-1	TRBJ2-1	TGTGCCAGCAGCTCCCGGGACAGGGTAAAGGATGAGCAGTTCTTC	CASSSRDRVKDEQFF
NA	NA	TRBV6-5	TRBJ2-1	TGTGCCAGCAGCCCAGACCAGGTGCTATACAATGAGCAGTTCTTC	CASSPDQVLYNEQFF
few	NA	TRBV28	TRBJ2-7	TGTGCCAGCAGACCAGGGGGGGGTCCCTACGAGCAGTACTTC	CASRPGGGPYEQYF
once	NA	TRBV7-9	TRBJ2-1	TGTGCCAGCAGCACACAGGGTCCTTGGAATGAGCAGTTCTTC	CASSTQGPWNEQFF
few	TRBD2	TRBV14	TRBJ2-7	TGTGCCAGCAGCCAAGGATGGACGGGAGGATCGGTTAAGTACGAGCAGTACTTC	CASSQGWTGGSVKYEQYF
many	TRBD2	TRBV6-5	TRBJ2-5	TGTGCCAGCAGTTACTCGACTAGCGGGAGCGGGACCCAGTACTTC	CASSYSTSGSGTQYF
few	NA	TRBV2	TRBJ2-7	TGTGCCAGCAGGAAGAGGACACTTACCTACGAGCAGTACTTC	CASRKRTLTYEQYF
NA	NA	TRBV7-2	TRBJ2-7	TGTGCCAGCAGCTTAGCAACCGGACTCGACTACGAGCAGTACTTC	CASSLATGLDYEQYF
NA	NA	TRBV30	TRBJ2-6	TGTGCCTGGAGTGGAGCAAGTGGGGCCAACGTCCTGACTTTC	CAWSGASGANVLTF
NA	NA	TRBV20-1	TRBJ2-1	TGCAGTGCTAACGGAGACAATGAGCAGTTCTTC	CSANGDNEQFF
NA	NA	TRBV7-9	TRBJ2-3	TGTGCCAGCAGCTCCACAAAAGGGGCAGATACGCAGTATTTT	CASSSTKGADTQYF
few	NA	TRBV9	TRBJ2-5	TGTGCCAGCGGAAACGAGCAAACCCAGTACTTC	CASGNEQTQYF
many	NA	TRBV25-1	TRBJ1-1	TGTGCCAGCGGGGGACGTCTGCCCGCGACTGAAGCTTTCTTT	CASGGRLPATEAFF
many	NA	TRBV29-1	TRBJ1-1	TGCAGCGTTGATCTGTCAGGGGTTGGGGACACTGAAGCTTTCTTT	CSVDLSGVGDTEAFF
NA	TRBD2	TRBV3-1	TRBJ2-3	TGTGCCAGCAGCCAAGACAGACTAGCGGGGATCACAGATACGCAGTATTTT	CASSQDRLAGITDTQYF
NA	TRBD2	TRBV5-1	TRBJ2-1	TGCGCCAGCAGCTTGTTACTAGCGAACAATGAGCAGTTCTTC	CASSLLLANNEQFF
many	NA	TRBV4-2	TRBJ2-1	TGTGCCAGCAGCCAAGACCTCTACCAAGCCTACAATGAGCAGTTCTTC	CASSQDLYQAYNEQFF
few	TRBD2	TRBV5-1	TRBJ2-1	TGCGCCAGCAGCTTGACAGCGGGAGTTAATGAGCAGTTCTTC	CASSLTAGVNEQFF
NA	TRBD1	TRBV6-5	TRBJ2-5	TGTGCCAGCACCCCCGAGGGGGCAGGGGTGCCCCAGTACTTC	CASTPEGAGVPQYF
many	NA	TRBV5-5	TRBJ2-3	TGTGCCAGCAGCTCACCGCACGGGGTTCCCTCTAGCACAGATACGCAGTATTTT	CASSSPHGVPSSTDTQYF
few	NA	TRBV3-1	TRBJ2-1	TGTGCCAGCAGCCAAGCGGGACTTTTAACCTACAATGAGCAGTTCTTC	CASSQAGLLTYNEQFF
few	NA	TRBV29-1	TRBJ2-5	TGCAGCGTTCTAGCCCAAGAGACCCAGTACTTC	CSVLAQETQYF
few	NA	TRBV11-3	TRBJ2-5	TGTGCCAGCAGCTTACGGGGACATAACTCCGGTCGTCAAGAGACCCAGTACTTC	CASSLRGHNSGRQETQYF
NA	TRBD1	TRBV12-3/TRBV12-4	TRBJ1-5	TGTGCCAGCAGATCTGGACAGGGATCCGCCCTCCAGCCCCAGCATTTT	CASRSGQGSALQPQHF